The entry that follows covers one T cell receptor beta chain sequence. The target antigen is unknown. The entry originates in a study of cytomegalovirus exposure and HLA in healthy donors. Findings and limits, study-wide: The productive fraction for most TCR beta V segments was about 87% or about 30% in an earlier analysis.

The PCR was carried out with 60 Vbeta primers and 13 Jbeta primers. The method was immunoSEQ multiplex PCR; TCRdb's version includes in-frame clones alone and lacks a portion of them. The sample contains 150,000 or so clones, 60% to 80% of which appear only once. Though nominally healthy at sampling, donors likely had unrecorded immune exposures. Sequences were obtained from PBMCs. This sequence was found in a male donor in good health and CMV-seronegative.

This CDR3 reads CASSSDTGEGQPQHF. The CDR3 nucleotides are TGTGCCAGCAGCTCTGATACAGGGGAAGGTCAGCCCCAGCATTTT. The chain has TRBV7-2 and TRBJ1-5; 7 bases match TRBD1. Germline-derived CDR1 and CDR2 are SGHTA and FQGNSA. The CDR3 runs 15 residues. The V and J ends lost 4 bases and 6 bases, in that order; junction bases with no gene match: 9.